The present T cell receptor (beta chain) was sequenced within a study of OX40 agonist ivuxolimab in advanced cancers. To note about this clone: Its antigen is unknown.

V lost 4 bases, J lost 5 bases, and 11 bases lay in between. Germline CDR1 MDHEN, CDR2 SYDVKM. The CDR3 is 13 amino acids. Method: immunoSEQ multiplex PCR; TCRdb's copy keeps in-frame clones and lacks some. Found here are under 90,000 clones, 75% to 90% of them singletons; the top ten hold 0.2% to 0.25%. Overall study results and limits: Expansion of clones was among the lowest in partial responders at 0.1-3.0 mg/kg. Among some nonresponders, normalized T-cell clonal expansion was also low. Not determined was the antigen specificity of the expanded peripheral T cells.

Patients with autoimmune history or systemic immunosuppression were excluded. The chain employs TRBV28 and TRBJ2-5; possible D gene TRBD1, 5 bases. Specimen: CD4+ or CD8+ T cells sorted from blood, collected in a trial of the OX40 agonist ivuxolimab. The receptor comes from an adult with an advanced solid tumor such as melanoma, head and neck, liver or kidney cancer. This CDR3 is CASSSGSLETQYF. For the CDR3, the DNA is TGTGCCAGCAGTTCAGGGTCCCTGGAGACCCAGTACTTC.